The rows below give T cell receptor beta chains drawn from one sample of a study of long-term antiretroviral therapy in people with HIV. This table comes from immunoSEQ multiplex PCR, and its TCRdb copy is limited to in-frame clones, with some not included. The sample holds approximately 26,000 clones; 79% are singletons and the top ten take 9% to 10%. The material sequenced was unsorted PBMCs, taken 1.2 years after starting antiretroviral therapy. These receptor sequences come from a woman in her forties with HIV. CDR3s include the opening cysteine and the closing phenylalanine or tryptophan. D genes are given only for firm matches. Not all rows give a size; the values are once, few, many and, for expanded clones, a class.

abundance | d_gene | j_gene | v_gene | CDR3aa | CDR3nt
. | TRBD2 | TRBJ2-7 | TRBV9 | CASSVGTSGSPEQYF | TGTGCCAGCAGCGTAGGGACTAGCGGGAGTCCCGAGCAGTACTTC
once | . | TRBJ1-1 | TRBV7-9 | CASSAGGDTEAFF | TGTGCCAGCAGCGCCGGGGGGGACACTGAAGCTTTCTTT
. | . | TRBJ1-4 | TRBV7-9 | CASSPDEKLFF | TGTGCCAGCAGCCCCGATGAAAAACTGTTTTTT
. | . | TRBJ1-1 | TRBV7-6 | CASSRTEGTEAFF | TGTGCCAGCAGCCGTACAGAAGGCACTGAAGCTTTCTTT
. | . | TRBJ2-1 | TRBV5-4 | CASSLGASSYNEQFF | TGTGCCAGCAGCTTGGGCGCAAGCTCCTACAATGAGCAGTTCTTC
. | TRBD1 | TRBJ1-4 | TRBV5-5 | CASSWGDSNEKLFF | TGTGCCAGCAGCTGGGGGGACAGCAATGAAAAACTGTTTTTT
few | . | TRBJ2-5 | TRBV10-1 | CASNRQAQETQYF | TGCGCCAGCAATCGACAGGCCCAAGAGACCCAGTACTTC
. | . | TRBJ2-1 | TRBV7-2 | CASSLGVSSYNEQFF | TGTGCCAGCAGCTTAGGGGTATCCTCCTACAATGAGCAGTTCTTC
. | . | TRBJ1-1 | TRBV9 | CASSAYKNTEAFF | TGTGCCAGCAGCGCCTACAAGAACACTGAAGCTTTCTTT
. | TRBD2 | TRBJ2-1 | TRBV10-1 | CASSESGSSYNEQFF | TGCGCCAGCAGCGAAAGCGGGAGCTCCTACAATGAGCAGTTCTTC
. | . | TRBJ2-7 | TRBV11-2 | CASSLVQGYEQYF | TGTGCCAGCAGCTTAGTACAGGGCTACGAGCAGTACTTC
. | TRBD2 | TRBJ2-3 | TRBV6-6 | CASSSSGGRARDTQYF | TGTGCCAGCAGCAGCTCGGGCGGGAGGGCCAGAGATACGCAGTATTTT
. | TRBD1 | TRBJ2-1 | TRBV19 | CASSIRRQGGTGEQFF | TGTGCCAGTAGTATACGGAGACAGGGGGGTACTGGTGAGCAGTTCTTC
. | . | TRBJ2-7 | TRBV5-1 | CASRQADPYEQYF | TGCGCCAGCCGTCAGGCGGATCCTTACGAGCAGTACTTC
medium-sized | . | TRBJ2-7 | TRBV4-1 | CASSQVRGHEQYF | TGCGCCAGCAGCCAAGTGCGGGGCCACGAGCAGTACTTC
. | . | TRBJ2-1 | TRBV9 | CASSVSRGGGEQFF | TGTGCCAGCAGCGTATCGAGGGGGGGCGGTGAGCAGTTCTTC
. | TRBD1 | TRBJ1-4 | TRBV2 | CAGQGIGQKLFF | TGTGCCGGACAGGGTATTGGTCAAAAACTGTTTTTT
once | . | TRBJ1-2 | TRBV7-9 | CASSLTAGSADGYTF | TGTGCCAGCAGCTTAACGGCAGGGTCTGCCGATGGCTACACCTTC
. | . | TRBJ2-7 | TRBV13 | CASSPGGQMTYEQYF | TGTGCCAGCAGCCCCGGGGGACAGATGACCTACGAGCAGTACTTC
. | . | TRBJ1-2 | TRBV30 | CAWSVRVLGYTF | TGTGCCTGGAGTGTACGGGTCCTTGGCTACACCTTC
few | . | TRBJ1-5 | TRBV27 | CASSLFAGVGRGNQPQHF | TGTGCCAGCAGTTTATTTGCCGGGGTCGGGAGGGGCAATCAGCCCCAGCATTTT
. | . | TRBJ1-1 | TRBV4-1 | CASSQGGGKRDTEAFF | TGCGCCAGCAGCCAAGGAGGCGGAAAAAGGGACACTGAAGCTTTCTTT
. | TRBD2 | TRBJ2-7 | TRBV23-1 | CASIRLAGPTLAYEQYF | TGCGCCAGCATAAGGCTAGCGGGCCCAACCTTGGCCTACGAGCAGTACTTC
. | TRBD1 | TRBJ1-4 | TRBV18 | CASSPQGDRGPEKLFF | TGTGCCAGCTCACCACAGGGCGACAGGGGGCCGGAAAAACTGTTTTTT
. | TRBD1 | TRBJ1-4 | TRBV10-3 | CAISESGTGEKLFF | TGTGCCATCAGTGAGTCCGGGACAGGTGAAAAACTGTTTTTT
once | TRBD1 | TRBJ2-7 | TRBV19 | CASSIQDRGFEQYF | TGTGCCAGTAGTATTCAGGACAGGGGGTTTGAGCAGTACTTC
. | . | TRBJ1-5 | TRBV13 | CASSLGGRASNQPQHF | TGTGCCAGCAGCTTAGGCGGCAGGGCCAGCAATCAGCCCCAGCATTTT
. | TRBD1 | TRBJ2-7 | TRBV2 | CASSYRDRGHYEQYF | TGTGCCAGCAGTTACCGGGACAGGGGGCACTACGAGCAGTACTTC
once | . | TRBJ2-5 | TRBV5-6 | CASSPDAGLAGETQYF | TGTGCCAGCAGCCCGGATGCGGGACTGGCCGGGGAGACCCAGTACTTC
few | . | TRBJ1-2 | TRBV2 | CASSPGPRYGYTF | TGTGCCAGCAGCCCGGGACCGCGGTATGGCTACACCTTC
. | TRBD1 | TRBJ2-1 | TRBV6-8 | CASSRLRDRGDVLGNEQFF | TGTGCCAGCAGCCGACTGCGGGACAGGGGCGATGTCCTGGGGAATGAGCAGTTCTTC
. | TRBD1 | TRBJ1-2 | TRBV4-2 | CASSSRTGDDYGYTF | TGTGCCAGCAGCTCGCGGACAGGGGACGACTATGGCTACACCTTC
. | TRBD1 | TRBJ1-1 | TRBV10-1 | CASSEEQGMNTEAFF | TGCGCCAGCAGTGAGGAACAGGGGATGAACACTGAAGCTTTCTTT
once | . | TRBJ1-2 | TRBV6-5 | CASSKDRPSNYGYTF | TGTGCCAGCAGCAAAGACAGGCCCTCAAACTATGGCTACACCTTC
. | TRBD1 | TRBJ1-2 | TRBV9 | CASSAHDRDRDGYTF | TGTGCCAGCAGCGCTCACGACAGGGATCGGGATGGCTACACCTTC
. | . | TRBJ2-1 | TRBV7-9 | CASSPGTASYNEQFF | TGTGCCAGCAGCCCAGGGACCGCGTCCTACAATGAGCAGTTCTTC
once | . | TRBJ1-1 | TRBV15 | CATSRDPNRYGNTEAFF | TGTGCCACCAGCAGAGATCCCAACAGGTACGGGAACACTGAAGCTTTCTTT
. | . | TRBJ1-1 | TRBV30 | CAWSVLFGTEAFF | TGTGCCTGGAGTGTACTATTTGGGACTGAAGCTTTCTTT
. | . | TRBJ2-7 | TRBV11-3 | CASSLARAPPREQYF | TGTGCCAGCAGCTTAGCCAGGGCCCCCCCAAGGGAGCAGTACTTC
. | TRBD2 | TRBJ2-5 | TRBV4-1 | CASSQERLAGGWETQYF | TGCGCCAGCAGCCAAGAACGGCTAGCGGGAGGTTGGGAGACCCAGTACTTC
. | . | TRBJ2-7 | TRBV19 | CASGPGTDSYEQYF | TGTGCCAGCGGACCCGGGACGGATTCCTACGAGCAGTACTTC
. | TRBD2 | TRBJ2-3 | TRBV11-3 | CASSEGYQREADTQYF | TGTGCCAGCAGCGAGGGGTACCAGCGGGAGGCAGATACGCAGTATTTT
. | TRBD1 | TRBJ1-5 | TRBV2 | CASREGAASNQPQHF | TGTGCCAGCAGGGAGGGGGCGGCTAGCAATCAGCCCCAGCATTTT
. | . | TRBJ1-2 | TRBV19 | CASRKPNTYYGYTF | TGTGCCAGTAGGAAGCCGAACACCTACTATGGCTACACCTTC
once | . | TRBJ2-7 | TRBV5-1 | CASSPRVSGVSSEQYF | TGCGCCAGCAGCCCCCGCGTGAGTGGGGTCAGCAGCGAGCAGTACTTC
. | TRBD1 | TRBJ2-2 | TRBV7-2 | CASSSIPGQDFNTGELFF | TGTGCCAGCAGCTCTATCCCGGGACAGGACTTTAACACCGGGGAGCTGTTTTTT
once | TRBD1 | TRBJ1-3 | TRBV6-1 | CASEGDRSRNTIYF | TGTGCCAGCGAGGGGGACAGGAGTAGAAACACCATATATTTT
. | TRBD2 | TRBJ2-1 | TRBV30 | CAWTPIRSRGGEQFF | TGTGCCTGGACCCCTATCCGATCTCGCGGGGGGGAGCAGTTCTTC
few | . | TRBJ1-1 | TRBV29-1 | CSVVRTHPGNTEAFF | TGCAGCGTTGTCAGGACTCACCCGGGCAACACTGAAGCTTTCTTT
. | TRBD2 | TRBJ2-5 | TRBV5-1 | CASSLGVAQGGETQYF | TGCGCCAGCAGCTTGGGAGTGGCCCAGGGAGGGGAGACCCAGTACTTC
few | TRBD1 | TRBJ1-4 | TRBV19 | CASSANRGANEKLFF | TGTGCCAGTAGTGCAAACAGGGGTGCTAATGAAAAACTGTTTTTT
. | . | TRBJ2-3 | TRBV11-2 | CASSLTDTQYF | TGTGCCAGCAGCTTAACAGATACGCAGTATTTT
. | . | TRBJ1-2 | TRBV10-2 | CASSDLAGSIGYTF | TGCGCCAGCAGTGATTTGGCAGGGTCAATCGGCTACACCTTC